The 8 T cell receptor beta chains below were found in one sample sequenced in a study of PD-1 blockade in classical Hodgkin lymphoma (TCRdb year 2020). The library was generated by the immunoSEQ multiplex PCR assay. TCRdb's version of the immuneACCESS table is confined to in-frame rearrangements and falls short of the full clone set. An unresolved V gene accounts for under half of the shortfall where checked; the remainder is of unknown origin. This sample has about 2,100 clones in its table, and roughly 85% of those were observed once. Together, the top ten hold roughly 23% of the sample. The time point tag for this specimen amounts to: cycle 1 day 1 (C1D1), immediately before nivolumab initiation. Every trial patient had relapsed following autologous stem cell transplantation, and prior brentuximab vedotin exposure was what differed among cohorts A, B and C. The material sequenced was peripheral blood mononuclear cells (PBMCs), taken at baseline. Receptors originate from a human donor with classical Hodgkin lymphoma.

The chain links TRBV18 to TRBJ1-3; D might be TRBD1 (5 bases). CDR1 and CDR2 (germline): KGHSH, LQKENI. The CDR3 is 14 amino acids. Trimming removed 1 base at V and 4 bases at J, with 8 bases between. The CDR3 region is CASSPQGSGNTIYF. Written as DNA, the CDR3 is TGTGCCAGCTCACCACAGGGGTCGGGAAACACCATATATTTT.

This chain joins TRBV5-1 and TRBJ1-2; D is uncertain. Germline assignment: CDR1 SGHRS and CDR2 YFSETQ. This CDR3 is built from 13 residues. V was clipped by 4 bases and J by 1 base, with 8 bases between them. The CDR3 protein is CASSPQDNYGYTF. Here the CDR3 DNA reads TGCGCCAGCAGCCCTCAGGATAACTATGGCTACACCTTC.

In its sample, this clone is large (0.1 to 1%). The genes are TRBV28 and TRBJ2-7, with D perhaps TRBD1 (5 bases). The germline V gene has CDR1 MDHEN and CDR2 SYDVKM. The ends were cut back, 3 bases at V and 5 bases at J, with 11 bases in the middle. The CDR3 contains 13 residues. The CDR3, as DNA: TGTGCCAGCAGTTTGATCGGCAGGGACGAGCAGTACTTC. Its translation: CASSLIGRDEQYF.

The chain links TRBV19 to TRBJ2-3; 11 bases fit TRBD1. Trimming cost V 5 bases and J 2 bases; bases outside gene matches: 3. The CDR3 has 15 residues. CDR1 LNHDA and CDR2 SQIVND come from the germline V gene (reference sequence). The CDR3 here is CASSVGQGATDTQYF. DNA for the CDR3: TGTGCCAGTAGTGTTGGACAGGGGGCCACAGATACGCAGTATTTT.

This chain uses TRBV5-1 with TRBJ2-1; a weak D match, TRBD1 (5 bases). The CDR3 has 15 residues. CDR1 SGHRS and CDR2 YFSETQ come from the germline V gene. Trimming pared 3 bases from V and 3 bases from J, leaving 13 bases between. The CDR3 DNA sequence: TGCGCCAGCAGCTATGACAGCACGTACTACAATGAGCAGTTCTTC. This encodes CASSYDSTYYNEQFF.

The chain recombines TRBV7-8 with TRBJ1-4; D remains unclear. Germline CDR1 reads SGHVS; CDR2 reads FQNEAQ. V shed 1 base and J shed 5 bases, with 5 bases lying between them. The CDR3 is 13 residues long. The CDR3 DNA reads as TGTGCCAGCAGCTTAGTAGGGAATGAAAAACTGTTTTTT. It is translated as CASSLVGNEKLFF.

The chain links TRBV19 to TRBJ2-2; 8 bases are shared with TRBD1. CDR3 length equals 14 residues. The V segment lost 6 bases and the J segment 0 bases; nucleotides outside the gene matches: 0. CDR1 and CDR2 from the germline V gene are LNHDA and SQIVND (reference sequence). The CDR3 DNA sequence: TGTGCCAGTAGGGACAGGGCGAACACCGGGGAGCTGTTTTTT. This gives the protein CASRDRANTGELFF. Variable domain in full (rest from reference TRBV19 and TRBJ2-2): DGGITQSPKYLFRKEGQNVTLSCEQNLNHDAMYWYRQDPGQGLRLIYYSQIVNDFQKGDIAEGYSVSREKKESFPLTVTSAQKNPTAFYLCASRDRANTGELFFGEGSRLTVL.

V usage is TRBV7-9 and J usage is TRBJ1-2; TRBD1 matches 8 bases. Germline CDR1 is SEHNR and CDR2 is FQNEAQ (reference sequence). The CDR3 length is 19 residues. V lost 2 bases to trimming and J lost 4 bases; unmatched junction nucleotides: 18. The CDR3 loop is CASSLNHRGLAWRGYGYTF. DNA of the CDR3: TGTGCCAGCAGCTTAAACCACAGGGGGTTAGCTTGGCGGGGCTATGGCTACACCTTC. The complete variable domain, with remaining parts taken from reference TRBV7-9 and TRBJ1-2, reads DTGVSQNPRHKITKRGQNVTFRCDPISEHNRLYWYRQTLGQGPEFLTYFQNEAQLEKSRLLSDRFSAERPKGSFSTLEIQRTEQGDSAMYLCASSLNHRGLAWRGYGYTFGSGTRLTVV.